This record concerns one T cell receptor (beta chain) sequence. Its antigen is unknown. The data derive from a study of T-cell memory formation after mild COVID-19. Study-level points and caveats: There was a balanced CD4/CD8 profile in clones contracting day 15 to 85, and later expanders leaned CD4+.

Employing constant-segment primers, 5'RACE generated TCR alpha and TCR beta cDNA libraries bearing sample barcodes and UMIs. One entry per CDR3 protein results from TCRdb running MiXCR on the 5' RACE reads. The repertoire holds about 400,000 distinct CDR3 sequences, with approximately 25% as singletons. From germline, CDR1 is LNHNV and CDR2 YYDKDF (reference sequence). V was cut by 5 bases and J by 1 base, with 18 bases left in between. The CDR3 consists of 16 residues. The chain joins TRBV15 to TRBJ2-7; a possible D gene is TRBD2 (6 bases). The origin of this receptor is an adult woman who had mild COVID-19 (a few samples of this study predate the infection). Cell type and time point are not known. Sequenced material: PBMCs or a T cell subset sorted from them (not recorded which). The CDR3 DNA follows: TGTGCCACCAGCGGACGTCTCGCGGGGAGTTCCTACGAGCAGTACTTC. Protein sequence: CATSGRLAGSSYEQYF.